This T cell receptor (beta chain) was recovered during a study of cytomegalovirus exposure and HLA in healthy donors. The germline V gene has CDR1 SGHTS and CDR2 YDEGEE. V shed 4 bases and J 5 bases; nucleotides not matched to a gene: 6. This CDR3 spans 16 amino acids. PCR amplification relied on 60 Vbeta primers (plus 13 Jbeta primers). Libraries were prepared by immunoSEQ multiplex PCR; TCRdb keeps only in-frame clonotypes and omits some of them. The table lists more than 150,000 clones, around 77% of them singletons. This sequence joins TRBV5-8 and TRBJ2-3; 14 bases align to TRBD2. This receptor was identified in a woman between 50 and 59 years old in good health and CMV-seropositive. The sequencing input was PBMCs. In DNA form, the CDR3 reads TGTGCCAGCAGCCCGGGACTAGCGGGAGTAGTAGATACGCAGTATTTT. Encoded protein: CASSPGLAGVVDTQYF.